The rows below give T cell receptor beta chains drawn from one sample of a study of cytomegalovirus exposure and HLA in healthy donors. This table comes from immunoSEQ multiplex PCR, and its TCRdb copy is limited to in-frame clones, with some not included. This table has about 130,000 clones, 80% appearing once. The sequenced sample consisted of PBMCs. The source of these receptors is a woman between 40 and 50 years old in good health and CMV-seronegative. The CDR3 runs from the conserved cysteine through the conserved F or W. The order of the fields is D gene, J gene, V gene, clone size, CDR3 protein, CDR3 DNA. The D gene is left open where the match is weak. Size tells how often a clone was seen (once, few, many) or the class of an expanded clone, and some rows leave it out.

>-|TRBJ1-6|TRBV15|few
CATSRGPSTTLHF
TGTGCCACCAGCAGAGGACCGTCGACAACCCTCCACTTT
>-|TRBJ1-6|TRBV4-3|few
CASSPVTFNAPLHF
TGCGCCAGCAGCCCCGTGACATTCAACGCACCCCTCCACTTT
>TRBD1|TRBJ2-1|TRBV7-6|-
CASSAGTDTYNEQFF
TGTGCCAGCAGCGCCGGGACAGATACCTACAATGAGCAGTTCTTC
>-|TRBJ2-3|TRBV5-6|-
CASMRVSTDTQYF
TGTGCCAGCATGAGGGTTAGCACAGATACGCAGTATTTT
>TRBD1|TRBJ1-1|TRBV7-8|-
CASSPRTGEFEAFF
TGTGCCAGCAGCCCTAGGACAGGGGAATTTGAAGCTTTCTTT
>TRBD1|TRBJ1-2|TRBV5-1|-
CASRQGGADGYTF
TGCGCCAGTAGACAGGGAGGCGCGGATGGCTACACCTTC
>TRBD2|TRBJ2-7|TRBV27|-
CASSLPSGGAGEQYF
TGTGCCAGCAGTTTGCCTAGCGGGGGGGCCGGTGAGCAGTACTTC
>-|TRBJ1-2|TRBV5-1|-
CASSLATGPYGYPF
TGCGCCAGCAGCTTGGCGACAGGCCCTTATGGCTACCCCTTC
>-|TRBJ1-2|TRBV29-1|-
CSVRTESNYGYTF
TGCAGCGTTCGGACAGAGAGCAACTATGGCTACACCTTC
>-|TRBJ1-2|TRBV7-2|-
CASLPGVGGRGWFPF
TGTGCCAGCCTGCCCGGAGTAGGCGGCAGGGGTTGGTTCCCCTTC
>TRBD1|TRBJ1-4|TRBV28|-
CASSFAGQGEKLFF
TGTGCCAGCAGTTTTGCCGGACAGGGTGAAAAACTGTTTTTT
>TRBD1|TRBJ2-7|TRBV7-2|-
CASSPGQDYEQYF
TGTGCCAGCAGCCCGGGACAGGACTACGAGCAGTACTTC
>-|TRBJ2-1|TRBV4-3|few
CASSQEVGLIWEQFF
TGCGCCAGCAGCCAAGAGGTTGGCCTCATCTGGGAGCAGTTCTTC
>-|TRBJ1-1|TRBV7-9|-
CASSRTTEAFF
TGTGCCAGCAGTAGAACCACTGAAGCTTTCTTT
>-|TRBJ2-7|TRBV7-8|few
CASSPSYPARDFYEQYF
TGTGCCAGCAGTCCCAGCTACCCGGCCAGGGATTTCTACGAGCAGTACTTC
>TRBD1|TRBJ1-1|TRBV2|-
CASETGQLNTEAFF
TGTGCCAGCGAAACGGGACAGTTGAACACTGAAGCTTTCTTT
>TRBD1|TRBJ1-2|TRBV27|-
CASSFGQGGVGYTF
TGTGCCAGCAGTTTCGGACAGGGTGGAGTTGGCTACACCTTC
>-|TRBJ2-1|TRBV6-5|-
CASRDGFLNEQFF
TGTGCCAGCAGAGACGGGTTTCTCAATGAGCAGTTCTTC
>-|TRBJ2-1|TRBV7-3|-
CASSLTGGYNEQFF
TGTGCCAGCAGCTTAACAGGGGGCTACAATGAGCAGTTCTTC
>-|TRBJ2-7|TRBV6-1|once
CASSDLAGWLDEQYF
TGTGCCAGCAGTGATCTGGCGGGATGGCTCGACGAGCAGTACTTC
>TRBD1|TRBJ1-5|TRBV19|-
CASSTRTTGNQPQHF
TGTGCCAGTAGCACAAGAACGACAGGGAATCAGCCCCAGCATTTT
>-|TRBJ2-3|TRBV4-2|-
CASSQVLQGTDTQYF
TGTGCCAGCAGCCAAGTTTTACAGGGCACTGATACGCAGTATTTT
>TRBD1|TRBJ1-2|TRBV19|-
CASSIVGSPGGNNYGYTF
TGTGCCAGTAGTATTGTAGGCTCCCCAGGGGGCAATAACTATGGCTACACCTTC
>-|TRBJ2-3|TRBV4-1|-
CASSQEEEGKDTQYF
TGCGCCAGCAGCCAAGAGGAAGAGGGAAAAGATACGCAGTATTTT
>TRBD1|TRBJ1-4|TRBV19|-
CASRRDRDNEKLFF
TGTGCCAGTAGGCGGGACAGAGATAATGAAAAACTGTTTTTT
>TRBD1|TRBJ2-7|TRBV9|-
CASSRTGATYEQYF
TGTGCCAGCAGCCGGACAGGGGCGACCTACGAGCAGTACTTC
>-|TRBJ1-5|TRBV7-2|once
CASCLAGGGWSNQPQHF
TGTGCCAGCTGCTTAGCGGGTGGGGGCTGGAGCAATCAGCCCCAGCATTTT
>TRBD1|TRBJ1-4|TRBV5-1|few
CASSLGGTGGNEKLFF
TGCGCCAGCAGCTTGGGGGGGACAGGAGGGAATGAAAAACTGTTTTTT
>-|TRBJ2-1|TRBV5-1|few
CASSPEAVSYNEQFF
TGCGCCAGCAGTCCAGAGGCTGTCTCCTACAATGAGCAGTTCTTC
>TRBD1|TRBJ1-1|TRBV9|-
CASSPRTGIGNTEAFF
TGTGCCAGCAGCCCTAGGACAGGGATAGGGAACACTGAAGCTTTCTTT
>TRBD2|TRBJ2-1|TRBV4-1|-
CASSFEGLAGDEQFF
TGCGCCAGCAGTTTCGAGGGACTAGCGGGAGATGAGCAGTTCTTC
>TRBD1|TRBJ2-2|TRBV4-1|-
CASSQSVLAGGFGELFF
TGCGCCAGCAGCCAATCGGTTCTGGCAGGGGGCTTCGGGGAGCTGTTTTTT
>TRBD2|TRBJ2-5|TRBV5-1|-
CASSLVGGGGETQYF
TGCGCCAGCAGCTTGGTCGGCGGGGGTGGGGAGACCCAGTACTTC
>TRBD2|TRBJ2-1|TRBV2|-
CASSLRPGLAGGHEQFF
TGTGCCAGCAGTTTACGACCGGGACTAGCGGGAGGGCATGAGCAGTTCTTC
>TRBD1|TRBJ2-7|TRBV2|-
CASSEQGAAGAEQYF
TGTGCCAGCAGCGAACAGGGGGCGGCAGGCGCCGAGCAGTACTTC
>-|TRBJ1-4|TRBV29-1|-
CSVGGPNEKLFF
TGCAGCGTTGGAGGGCCTAATGAAAAACTGTTTTTT
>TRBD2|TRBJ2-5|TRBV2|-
CASRGLAGETQYF
TGTGCCAGCAGGGGACTAGCAGGAGAGACCCAGTACTTC
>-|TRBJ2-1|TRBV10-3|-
CAISLGSDPGNEQFF
TGTGCCATCAGCCTCGGGTCCGACCCGGGCAATGAGCAGTTCTTC
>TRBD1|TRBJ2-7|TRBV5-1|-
CASSSRQGSGSYEQYF
TGCGCCAGCAGCTCTCGACAGGGGTCAGGGTCCTACGAGCAGTACTTC
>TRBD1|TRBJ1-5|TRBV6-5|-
CASSYSNRGENQPQHF
TGTGCCAGCAGTTACTCGAACAGGGGCGAGAATCAGCCCCAGCATTTT
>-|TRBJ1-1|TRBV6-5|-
CASSQHQYREAFF
TGTGCCAGCAGCCAACACCAGTACCGTGAAGCTTTCTTT
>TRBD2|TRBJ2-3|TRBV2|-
CASSEKPSGGDTQYF
TGTGCCAGCAGTGAAAAGCCTAGCGGGGGGGATACGCAGTATTTT
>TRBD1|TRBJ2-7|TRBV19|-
CASAQGAEQYF
TGTGCCAGTGCTCAGGGGGCCGAGCAGTACTTC
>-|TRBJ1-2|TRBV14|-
CASSQGRGGYTF
TGTGCCAGCAGCCAAGGCAGGGGAGGCTACACCTTC
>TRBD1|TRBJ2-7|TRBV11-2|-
CASSSPPDRYEQYF
TGTGCCAGCAGCTCTCCCCCGGACAGGTACGAGCAGTACTTC
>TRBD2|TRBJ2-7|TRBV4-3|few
CASSPQGSGGPYEQYF
TGCGCCAGCAGCCCCCAAGGATCGGGAGGGCCCTACGAGCAGTACTTC
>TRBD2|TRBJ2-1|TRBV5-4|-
CASSSKRGGLNEQFF
TGTGCCAGCAGCTCAAAGCGGGGGGGTCTGAATGAGCAGTTCTTC
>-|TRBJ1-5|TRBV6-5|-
CASSSLQGINQPQHF
TGTGCCAGCAGTTCACTCCAGGGTATCAATCAGCCCCAGCATTTT
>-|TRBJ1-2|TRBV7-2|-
CASSSTQNYGYTF
TGTGCCAGCAGCTCGACACAGAACTATGGCTACACCTTC
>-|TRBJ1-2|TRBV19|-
CASRAGYGYTF
TGTGCCAGTAGAGCCGGCTATGGCTACACCTTC
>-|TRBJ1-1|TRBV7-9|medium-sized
CASSFWRERNTEAFF
TGTGCCAGCAGCTTTTGGAGGGAGAGGAACACTGAAGCTTTCTTT